A selection of T cell receptor beta chains follows, all from one sample in a study of cytomegalovirus exposure and HLA in healthy donors. Measured with immunoSEQ multiplex PCR; TCRdb has only the in-frame clones, and not every one. The repertoire holds roughly 99,000 clones, with around 76% as singletons. The sequenced sample was PBMCs. The receptors were sampled from a young man in good health and CMV-seropositive. Both conserved end residues are part of each CDR3. D genes are given only for firm matches. Clone size is not always given. Where it is, it says once, few, many or a class for expanded clones.

V: TRBV7-2
J: TRBJ2-7
size: .
D: .
CDR3: CASSLTGAYEQYF
DNA: TGTGCCAGCAGCTTAACCGGGGCCTACGAGCAGTACTTC

V: TRBV5-1
J: TRBJ2-1
size: .
D: .
CDR3: CASTTGGGSYNEQFF
DNA: TGCGCCAGCACCACTGGGGGGGGCTCGTACAATGAGCAGTTCTTC

V: TRBV30
J: TRBJ2-4
size: .
D: .
CDR3: CAWSFQGRNSQYF
DNA: TGTGCCTGGAGTTTCCAGGGCAGGAACAGTCAGTACTTC

V: TRBV2
J: TRBJ2-3
size: few
D: .
CDR3: CASRKGGAGTDTQYF
DNA: TGTGCCAGCAGGAAGGGGGGGGCTGGGACGGATACGCAGTATTTT

V: TRBV15
J: TRBJ1-1
size: .
D: TRBD1
CDR3: CATSHRGGNTEAFF
DNA: TGTGCCACCAGCCACAGGGGTGGGAACACTGAAGCTTTCTTT

V: TRBV5-6
J: TRBJ1-4
size: few
D: TRBD1
CDR3: CASSLYPSVRDRERKLFF
DNA: TGTGCCAGCAGCTTGTATCCATCCGTACGGGACAGGGAACGAAAACTGTTTTTT

V: TRBV2
J: TRBJ2-3
size: few
D: TRBD1
CDR3: CASSARGHSDTQYF
DNA: TGTGCCAGCAGTGCCAGGGGGCATTCAGATACGCAGTATTTT

V: TRBV10-3
J: TRBJ2-3
size: .
D: TRBD2
CDR3: CAISSAGRTDTQYF
DNA: TGTGCCATCAGTTCAGCGGGGCGCACAGATACGCAGTATTTT

V: TRBV27
J: TRBJ1-3
size: few
D: .
CDR3: CASSLSGQRGNTIYF
DNA: TGTGCCAGCAGTTTATCGGGGCAACGTGGAAACACCATATATTTT

V: TRBV5-1
J: TRBJ2-2
size: .
D: .
CDR3: CASRLGAENTGELFF
DNA: TGCGCCAGCAGATTAGGGGCGGAAAACACCGGGGAGCTGTTTTTT

V: TRBV5-1
J: TRBJ2-3
size: .
D: .
CDR3: CASSITGGFDTQYF
DNA: TGCGCCAGCAGCATCACAGGAGGGTTTGATACGCAGTATTTT

V: TRBV19
J: TRBJ1-1
size: .
D: TRBD1
CDR3: CASSMGQENTEAFF
DNA: TGTGCCAGTAGTATGGGACAGGAGAACACTGAAGCTTTCTTT

V: TRBV5-4
J: TRBJ1-5
size: .
D: TRBD1
CDR3: CASSLRGQGGFQPQHF
DNA: TGTGCCAGCAGCTTGAGGGGACAGGGAGGTTTTCAGCCCCAGCATTTT

V: TRBV11-3
J: TRBJ2-1
size: .
D: TRBD2
CDR3: CASSLVAGGNNEQFF
DNA: TGTGCCAGCAGCTTAGTAGCGGGGGGTAACAATGAGCAGTTCTTC

V: TRBV19
J: TRBJ1-1
size: .
D: .
CDR3: CASSRWGEDTEAFF
DNA: TGTGCCAGTAGTAGGTGGGGAGAGGACACTGAAGCTTTCTTT

V: TRBV27
J: TRBJ2-1
size: .
D: .
CDR3: CASSLSGLWDEQFF
DNA: TGTGCCAGCAGTTTATCCGGACTATGGGATGAGCAGTTCTTC

V: TRBV7-7
J: TRBJ2-3
size: once
D: TRBD2
CDR3: CASSRSGGSTDTQYF
DNA: TGTGCCAGCAGCCGAAGCGGGGGGAGCACAGATACGCAGTATTTT

V: TRBV19
J: TRBJ2-1
size: .
D: TRBD2
CDR3: CASSGLAGASGEQFF
DNA: TGTGCCAGTAGTGGGCTAGCGGGGGCCAGCGGTGAGCAGTTCTTC

V: TRBV6-1
J: TRBJ1-1
size: .
D: TRBD1
CDR3: CASSRQGTTEAFF
DNA: TGTGCCAGCAGTCGACAGGGGACCACTGAAGCTTTCTTT

V: TRBV5-6
J: TRBJ2-1
size: .
D: TRBD1
CDR3: CASSRDRGSYNEQFF
DNA: TGTGCCAGCAGCCGTGACAGGGGGAGCTACAATGAGCAGTTCTTC

V: TRBV14
J: TRBJ2-6
size: .
D: .
CDR3: CASSLTGSPSGANGLTF
DNA: TGTGCCAGCAGCCTGACAGGTTCTCCCTCTGGGGCCAACGGCCTGACTTTC

V: TRBV19
J: TRBJ2-3
size: .
D: .
CDR3: CASRRRSADTQYF
DNA: TGTGCCAGCCGCCGGCGAAGCGCCGATACGCAGTATTTT

V: TRBV28
J: TRBJ2-2
size: .
D: TRBD1
CDR3: CASSPSFGQGANTGELFF
DNA: TGTGCCAGCAGTCCCAGCTTCGGACAGGGCGCGAACACCGGGGAGCTGTTTTTT

V: TRBV19
J: TRBJ2-1
size: .
D: .
CDR3: CASSIVGGASSYNEQFF
DNA: TGTGCCAGTAGTATAGTAGGGGGGGCTAGCTCCTACAATGAGCAGTTCTTC

V: TRBV9
J: TRBJ2-7
size: .
D: .
CDR3: CASSPRGRGAYEQYF
DNA: TGTGCCAGCAGCCCCCGAGGGAGGGGGGCCTACGAGCAGTACTTC

V: TRBV5-1
J: TRBJ1-1
size: .
D: .
CDR3: CASSLYTMNTEAFF
DNA: TGCGCCAGCAGCTTGTACACCATGAACACTGAAGCTTTCTTT

V: TRBV14
J: TRBJ1-1
size: .
D: TRBD1
CDR3: CASSQNRGRRVTEAFF
DNA: TGTGCCAGCAGCCAAAACAGGGGGCGCAGAGTCACTGAAGCTTTCTTT

V: TRBV9
J: TRBJ1-4
size: .
D: .
CDR3: CASSLTDSTLANSELFF
DNA: TGTGCCAGCAGCCTAACGGACAGTACGTTAGCGAATTCGGAACTGTTTTTT

V: TRBV7-9
J: TRBJ1-6
size: .
D: .
CDR3: CASSSPGRLLHF
DNA: TGTGCCAGCAGTTCCCCGGGGAGACTCCTCCACTTT

V: TRBV2
J: TRBJ2-3
size: .
D: .
CDR3: CASRATSSGDTQYF
DNA: TGTGCCAGCAGGGCGACATCCTCGGGGGATACGCAGTATTTT

V: TRBV20-1
J: TRBJ1-1
size: .
D: .
CDR3: CSAMGGTEAFF
DNA: TGCAGTGCGATGGGGGGGACTGAAGCTTTCTTT

V: TRBV19
J: TRBJ2-2
size: .
D: .
CDR3: CASSIAGPGELFF
DNA: TGTGCCAGTAGTATAGCGGGTCCCGGGGAGCTGTTTTTT

V: TRBV30
J: TRBJ2-2
size: .
D: TRBD2
CDR3: CACPSGGNTGELFF
DNA: TGTGCCTGTCCTAGCGGGGGGAACACCGGGGAGCTGTTTTTT

V: TRBV7-9
J: TRBJ2-3
size: .
D: TRBD1
CDR3: CASSSRGTGRSPDTQYF
DNA: TGTGCCAGCAGCTCGCGGGGGACAGGGAGGTCCCCAGATACGCAGTATTTT

V: TRBV7-9
J: TRBJ1-1
size: .
D: .
CDR3: CASSLASGSDTEAFF
DNA: TGTGCCAGCAGCTTAGCATCAGGGTCGGACACTGAAGCTTTCTTT

V: TRBV6-6
J: TRBJ1-2
size: .
D: .
CDR3: CASSPLGASVGYTF
DNA: TGTGCCAGCAGCCCGCTAGGGGCGTCGGTGGGCTACACCTTC

V: TRBV7-7
J: TRBJ2-7
size: few
D: .
CDR3: CASSFTGGAEQYF
DNA: TGTGCTAGCAGCTTTACAGGGGGGGCCGAGCAGTACTTC

V: TRBV9
J: TRBJ2-5
size: .
D: .
CDR3: CASSGHGTSEETQYF
DNA: TGTGCCAGCAGCGGCCACGGGACATCGGAAGAGACCCAGTACTTC

V: TRBV5-1
J: TRBJ2-7
size: .
D: .
CDR3: CASSPRQSYEQYF
DNA: TGCGCCAGCAGCCCTCGACAGAGCTACGAGCAGTACTTC

V: TRBV30
J: TRBJ1-3
size: .
D: .
CDR3: CAWKDPGGGNTIYF
DNA: TGTGCCTGGAAGGACCCGGGAGGAGGAAACACCATATATTTT

V: TRBV10-3
J: TRBJ2-1
size: .
D: TRBD2
CDR3: CAISESTSVFNEQFF
DNA: TGTGCCATCAGTGAGTCGACTAGCGTGTTCAATGAGCAGTTCTTC

V: TRBV5-1
J: TRBJ2-3
size: .
D: TRBD2
CDR3: CASSLVSSGYTDTQYF
DNA: TGCGCCAGCAGCTTGGTATCTAGCGGGTACACAGATACGCAGTATTTT

V: TRBV5-6
J: TRBJ2-4
size: .
D: TRBD2
CDR3: CASSLGTSLSKNSQYF
DNA: TGTGCCAGCAGCTTGGGGACTAGTTTGAGCAAAAACAGTCAGTACTTC